The sequence of this T cell receptor (beta chain) was determined in a study of PD-L1 blockade in urothelial cancer. Study context: Atezolizumab, begun by patients at some point between 2013 and 2014, was given at 1,200 mg intravenously every 3 weeks.

Study-level results: Those with durable benefit had larger increases in tumor-associated blood clones at 3 weeks.

The data were produced by immunoSEQ multiplex PCR, yet TCRdb's version contains in-frame clones alone and is incomplete. Of about 50,000 clones in the sample, roughly nine tenths were seen once. Germline V gene sequence: CDR1 SQVTM, CDR2 ANQGSEA. Germline trimming cut 8 bases from V and 6 bases from J; bases unmatched to any gene: 9. This CDR3 is built from 14 residues. On this clone: Its antigen remains unidentified.

Described time point: pretreatment peripheral blood. Specimen: PBMCs, collected around atezolizumab (anti-PD-L1) treatment. The receptor's source is a woman aged 55-69 years with urothelial cancer. The V gene is TRBV29-1, the J gene TRBJ2-1; the match to TRBD1 covers 11 bases. CDR3 protein: CSTLPGTGGNEQFF. In nucleotides, the CDR3 is TGCAGCACCCTCCCCGGGACAGGGGGCAATGAGCAGTTCTTC.